This TCR beta chain appears in the sequencing data of a study of blood T cell repertoires in COVID-19. Study-wide background: Spain, Italy and the United States supplied samples that represented acute and convalescent COVID-19. T cells, B-cell-depleted T cells, or PBMCs supplied cDNA or gDNA.

Per the original data handling: Reference gene primer amplification in the assay estimated nucleated cell counts. This table comes from immunoSEQ multiplex PCR, and its TCRdb copy is limited to in-frame clones, with some not included. V and J calls and clone size follow that table, whereas D and trimming were derived from the DNA. The data contain 50,000 or so clones, more than 70% of them singletons. The sample was peripheral blood. This clonotype was obtained from a woman between 55 and 75 years old with acute or convalescent COVID-19.

The CDR3 region has the DNA TGTGCCAGCAGCTTGGACCCGACTAGCGGGGTTGCAGATACGCAGTATTTT. It encodes CASSLDPTSGVADTQYF. This chain links TRBV5-4 with TRBJ2-3, with TRBD2 matching 11 bases. Germline CDR1 and CDR2: SGHNT and YYREEE (reference sequence). With V trimmed by 0 bases and J by 4 bases, 7 bases remained unmatched. This CDR3 contains 17 residues.